One sample yielded the 27 T cell receptor beta chains listed below, sequenced in a study of blood T cells in healthy people across ages. Then a second PCR, running roughly 7 to 11 cycles, was carried out with a sample-barcoded 5' primer and a J-beta primer mix. TCRdb re-derived calls from the 5' RACE reads in MiXCR, one entry per CDR3 protein. Among approximately 820,000 distinct CDR3 sequences, under 45% were seen once, and the ten largest hold nearly 20%. Sequencing input: blood. All receptors derive from a man in his sixties in good health.

This sequence joins TRBV6-2 or TRBV6-3 and TRBJ1-1; D is ambiguous. Germline loops: CDR1 MNHEY, CDR2 SVGEGT. The CDR3 is made up of 13 amino acids. V dropped 2 bases and J dropped 4 bases, with 8 bases sitting between them. For the CDR3, the DNA is TGTGCCAGCAGTTACCTACGTTCCACTGAAGCTTTCTTT. It encodes CASSYLRSTEAFF.

The rearrangement links TRBV10-3 to TRBJ1-2; D is unclear. The CDR3 totals 16 residues. Germline V gene sequence: CDR1 ENHRY, CDR2 SYGVKD. The V gene lost 0 bases and the J gene lost 4 bases, with 15 bases spanning the gap. Written as DNA, the CDR3 is TGTGCCATCAGTGAGTCTCTTCTGGTGGCAGCCTATGGCTACACCTTC. It specifies CAISESLLVAAYGYTF.

This clonotype was observed a few times. This sequence joins TRBV9 and TRBJ2-7; D is unclear. The ends were cut back, 3 bases at V and 6 bases at J, with 10 bases in the middle. Germline V gene lookup returns CDR1 SGDLS and CDR2 YYNGEE. The CDR3 has 12 amino acids. The CDR3 nucleotides read TGTGCCAGCAGCGAGACCGGTTCCGAGCAGTACTTC. It specifies CASSETGSEQYF.

The V gene is TRBV4-1, the J gene TRBJ2-6; D gene uncertain. Germline values: CDR1 MGHRA, CDR2 YSYEKL. The CDR3 has 16 amino acids. The ends were cut back, 0 bases at V and 1 base at J, with 7 bases in the middle. The CDR3 nucleotides are TGCGCCAGCAGCCAAGAACCGGGTTCTGGGGCCAACGTCCTGACTTTC. As protein: CASSQEPGSGANVLTF.

The chain has TRBV3-1 and TRBJ2-7, with D maybe TRBD2 (7 bases). The DNA end lines up better with TRBJ2-5; the J call may be wrong. There are 15 residues in the CDR3. Germline V gene lookup returns CDR1 LGHDT and CDR2 YNNKEL (reference sequence). The CDR3 nucleotides read TGTGCCAGCAGCCTCCGGGGGGCTGTGAGGGAGACCCAGTACTTC. Amino acid sequence: CASSLRGAVRETQYF.

The rearrangement uses TRBV5-1 and TRBJ2-1, with D unclear. The length of the CDR3 is 13 residues. Between the trimmed V and J ends, which lost 0 bases and 7 bases, there was a span of 8 bases. Germline loops: CDR1 SGHRS, CDR2 YFSETQ. CDR3 residues: CASSLVVTNEQFF. CDR3 DNA: TGCGCCAGCAGCTTGGTGGTGACAAATGAGCAGTTCTTC.

The chain joins TRBV21-1 to TRBJ1-5; the table's D call TRBD1 went unverified against the DNA. TRBV21-1 is annotated as a pseudogene. The CDR3 extends over 17 amino acids. The CDR3 sequence is CASREGGRRSGSQPQHF. CDR3 nucleotide sequence: TGTGCCAGCAGGGAGGGGGGGCGCAGAAGCGGAAGCCAGCCCCAGCATTTT.

V and J are TRBV7-9 and TRBJ2-3; D might be TRBD1 (6 bases). Per germline, CDR1 SEHNR and CDR2 FQNEAQ (reference sequence). V was pared by 6 bases and J by 4 bases, with 17 bases between. This CDR3 comprises 15 residues. The CDR3 reads CASRRGGEVADTQYF. The CDR3 DNA reads as TGTGCCAGCAGACGAGGGGGTGAGGTTGCAGATACGCAGTATTTT.

This chain links TRBV7-2 with TRBJ1-6; the D gene is possibly TRBD1 (6 bases). The CDR3 has 16 residues. CDR1 and CDR2 (germline): SGHTA, FQGNSA. Trimming left V 1 base short and J 10 bases short, with 17 bases between. This CDR3 is CASSLVGRGGESPLHF. The CDR3 nucleotides are TGTGCCAGCAGCTTAGTGGGCAGGGGAGGGGAATCACCCCTCCACTTT.

This sequence joins TRBV3-1 and TRBJ2-3, with TRBD2 as a possible D gene (6 bases). Looked up from germline, CDR1 is LGHDT and CDR2 is YNNKEL (reference sequence). Trimming took 1 base from V and 4 from J, leaving 15 bases between them. The CDR3 consists of 16 residues. DNA for the CDR3: TGTGCCAGCAGCCAAGGCGGGATAGTGAGGGCAGATACGCAGTATTTT. Translated, it gives CASSQGGIVRADTQYF.

This clonotype was counted only a few times. The chain combines TRBV6-5 with TRBJ2-1; 7 bases are a match to TRBD1. V dropped 1 base and J dropped 4; count of bases not matched to a gene: 13. This CDR3 is built from 18 residues. From germline, CDR1 is MNHEY and CDR2 SVGAGI. CDR3 sequence reads: CASSYLALGGAGYNEQFF. DNA for the CDR3: TGTGCCAGCAGTTACTTGGCTCTAGGGGGCGCCGGGTACAATGAGCAGTTCTTC.

This chain's CDR3 is CASSLNTGATGTGELFF. CDR3 nucleotides: TGTGCCAGCAGCCTTAATACCGGAGCTACGGGGACCGGGGAGCTGTTTTTT. V gene TRBV9 combines with J gene TRBJ2-2, with a weak D call TRBD2 (5 bases). The CDR3 is 17 residues long. In germline, CDR1 is SGDLS, CDR2 YYNGEE. The V end was cut by 4 bases, the J end by 5 bases, with 21 bases between.

A few counts support this clonotype. This rearrangement joins TRBV5-1 to TRBJ2-5; 13 positions match TRBD2. This CDR3 spans 16 amino acids. The germline V gene has CDR1 SGHRS and CDR2 YFSETQ. Germline trimming cut 3 bases from V and 2 bases from J; bases unmatched to any gene: 4. Here the CDR3 DNA reads TGCGCCAGCAGCTCGAGGACTAGCGGGGGTCAAGAGACCCAGTACTTC. This codes for CASSSRTSGGQETQYF. Looking up the rest from reference TRBV5-1 and TRBJ2-5 gives the full variable domain: KAGVTQTPRYLIKTRGQQVTLSCSPISGHRSVSWYQQTPGQGLQFLFEYFSETQRNKGNFPGRFSGRQFSNSRSEMNVSTLELGDSALYLCASSSRTSGGQETQYFGPGTRLLVL.

The sample holds many counts of this clonotype. The chain carries TRBV25-1 and TRBJ2-1, with D perhaps TRBD2 (5 bases). Germline V gene sequence: CDR1 MGHDK, CDR2 SYGVNS. V was trimmed by 6 bases and J by 4 bases, leaving 13 bases between them. This CDR3 contains 14 residues. CDR3 nucleotides: TGTGCCAGCAGCGGACCTAGAGGGTACAATGAGCAGTTCTTC. Translated, it gives CASSGPRGYNEQFF. Based on the CDR3 plus reference TRBV25-1 and TRBJ2-1, the full variable domain is EADIYQTPRYLVIGTGKKITLECSQTMGHDKMYWYQQDPGMELHLIHYSYGVNSTEKGDLSSESTVSRIRTEHFPLTLESARPSHTSQYLCASSGPRGYNEQFFGPGTRLTVL.

The chain has TRBV6-1 and TRBJ2-5; D ambiguous. The DNA end lines up better with TRBJ2-7; the J call may be wrong. Germline V gene data show CDR1 as MNHNS and CDR2 as SASEGT. The CDR3 runs 12 residues. The CDR3, as DNA: TGTGCCAGCAGTGCCGTTATCTACGAGCAGTACTTC. Encoded protein: CASSAVIYEQYF.

The J gene is TRBJ2-3, the V gene TRBV20-1; possibly TRBD1 for D (5 bases). Deletions cut 4 bases from V and 4 bases from J, with 12 bases between. Germline V gene sequence: CDR1 DFQATT, CDR2 SNEGSKA (reference sequence). This CDR3 comprises 13 residues. CDR3: CSATRVTPDTQYF. As DNA, the CDR3 is TGCAGTGCTACCAGGGTAACCCCAGATACGCAGTATTTT.

This clonotype turned up a few times. The chain joins TRBV20-1 to TRBJ1-1; perhaps TRBD1 as D (6 bases). V was pared by 1 base and J by 1 base, with 10 bases between. In germline, CDR1 is DFQATT, CDR2 SNEGSKA (reference sequence). The CDR3 has 14 residues. DNA for the CDR3: TGCAGTGCTAGAGTTCCGGGGGCGAACACTGAAGCTTTCTTT. This encodes CSARVPGANTEAFF.

This clonotype was observed many times. The rearrangement uses TRBV29-1 and TRBJ2-7; perhaps TRBD2 as D (6 bases). This CDR3 is built from 13 residues. CDR1 and CDR2 from the germline V gene are SQVTM and ANQGSEA. Trimming took off 4 bases at V and 5 bases at J, with 15 bases between the two ends. The CDR3 bases are TGCAGCGTTGCTTCCTGGGGACTTAACGAGCAGTACTTC. Its protein is CSVASWGLNEQYF.

This clonotype was observed a few times. Here the CDR3 reads CASRGPREGSYEQYF. The CDR3 bases are TGTGCCAGCAGGGGGCCGAGGGAGGGCTCCTACGAGCAGTACTTC. The chain carries TRBV7-9 and TRBJ2-7; 7 positions agree with TRBD2. The J segment lost 0 bases and the V segment lost 6 bases, leaving 8 bases of the junction unmatched. Germline V lookup: CDR1 SEHNR, CDR2 FQNEAQ (reference sequence). CDR3 length equals 15 residues.

In regard to this clonotype: A read error may explain this, as a much larger clone is one base away. J is TRBJ2-5 and V is TRBV10-3; D is unresolved. This CDR3 has 12 amino acids. The germline V gene has CDR1 ENHRY and CDR2 SYGVKD. As DNA, the CDR3 is TGTGCCACCAGTGAGGACCAAGAGACCCAGTACTTC. It yields the protein CATSEDQETQYF.

This clonotype was counted a few times. The CDR3 here is CASSRTSGGYYEQYF. The CDR3 DNA is TGTGCCAGCAGTCGGACTAGCGGGGGATACTACGAGCAGTACTTC. The J gene is TRBJ2-7, the V gene TRBV27; 13 bases map to TRBD2. CDR3 length: 15 amino acids. CDR1 MNHEY and CDR2 SMNVEV come from the germline V gene (reference sequence). Losses at the gene ends were 5 bases for V and 3 bases for J; bases not matched to a gene: 4.

V gene TRBV7-2 combines with J gene TRBJ2-6; D is undetermined. The CDR3 totals 15 residues. In germline, CDR1 is SGHTA, CDR2 FQGNSA. Trimming cost V 2 bases and J 0 bases, with 5 bases left between them. CDR3 sequence: CASSLSHSGANVLTF. The CDR3 DNA is TGTGCCAGCAGCTTAAGCCACTCTGGGGCCAACGTCCTGACTTTC.

This chain joins TRBV28 and TRBJ2-7; 8 bases are shared with TRBD1. Gene TRBJ2-5 matches the end of the DNA better, so the J call may be wrong. This CDR3 region has 14 residues. CDR1 and CDR2 from the germline V gene are MDHEN and SYDVKM. CDR3 DNA sequence: TGTGCCAGCAGCACGGACAGGGTGGTTGGGACCCAGTACTTC. Translation: CASSTDRVVGTQYF.

This chain connects TRBV6-5 to TRBJ2-7, with unresolved D. The CDR3 extends over 15 amino acids. Germline V gives CDR1 MNHEY, CDR2 SVGAGI. The V gene lost 5 bases and the J gene lost 4 bases, with 18 bases spanning the gap. CDR3 region: CASSHPREAGYEQYF. CDR3 nucleotide sequence: TGTGCCAGCAGTCACCCACGAGAGGCCGGATACGAGCAGTACTTC.

V and J are TRBV3-1 and TRBJ1-1; 7 positions match TRBD1. V trimming: 2 bases; J trimming: 0 bases; junction bases outside the gene matches: 15. The CDR3 spans 19 residues. Germline assignment: CDR1 LGHDT and CDR2 YNNKEL (reference sequence). As DNA, the CDR3 is TGTGCCAGCAGCCAAACGGTCAGAACAGGGGTCGAAATGAACACTGAAGCTTTCTTT. It specifies CASSQTVRTGVEMNTEAFF. Using reference TRBV3-1 and TRBJ1-1 for the parts outside the CDR3, the full variable domain is DTAVSQTPKYLVTQMGNDKSIKCEQNLGHDTMYWYKQDSKKFLKIMFSYNNKELIINETVPNRFSPKSPDKAHLNLHINSLELGDSAVYFCASSQTVRTGVEMNTEAFFGQGTRLTVV.

V and J are TRBV7-9 and TRBJ1-4; D is possibly TRBD1 (6 bases). Looked up from germline, CDR1 is SEHNR and CDR2 is FQNEAQ (reference sequence). V lost 3 bases to trimming and J lost 8 bases, with 13 bases between them. The CDR3 runs 14 residues. CDR3: CASSLGGVTEKLFF. CDR3 DNA: TGTGCCAGCAGCTTGGGGGGCGTAACCGAAAAACTGTTTTTT.

This clonotype appeared a few times. This rearrangement joins TRBV7-2 to TRBJ2-6, with 10 bases aligning to TRBD2. Germline-derived CDR1 and CDR2 are SGHTA and FQGNSA. The V gene end was trimmed by 2 bases and the J gene end by 0 bases; junction bases not matched to a gene: 7. This CDR3 has 19 amino acids. CDR3 DNA sequence: TGTGCCAGCAGCTTACAGGGACTAGCGAGAAGCTCTGGGGCCAACGTCCTGACTTTC. Translation gives CASSLQGLARSSGANVLTF.